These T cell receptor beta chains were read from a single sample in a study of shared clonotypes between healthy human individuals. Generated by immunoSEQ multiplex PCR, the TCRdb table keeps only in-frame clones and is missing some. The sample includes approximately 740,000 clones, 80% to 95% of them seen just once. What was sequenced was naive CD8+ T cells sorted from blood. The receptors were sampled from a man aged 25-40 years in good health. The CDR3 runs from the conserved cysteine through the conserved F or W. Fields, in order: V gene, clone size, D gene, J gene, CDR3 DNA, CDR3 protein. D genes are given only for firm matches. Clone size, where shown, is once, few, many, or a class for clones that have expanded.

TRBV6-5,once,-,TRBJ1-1,TGTGCCAGCAGTCTGGCGAACACTGAAGCTTTCTTT,CASSLANTEAFF
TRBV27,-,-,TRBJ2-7,TGTGCCAGCAGTTGGGCAGGGTCCTACGAGCAGTACTTC,CASSWAGSYEQYF
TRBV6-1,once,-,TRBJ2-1,TGTGCCAGCAGTGAGAGCATATCGTCCTACAATGAGCAGTTCTTC,CASSESISSYNEQFF
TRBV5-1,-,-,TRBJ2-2,TGCGCCAGCAGCTTGGTTGCGGGGTACACCGGGGAGCTGTTTTTT,CASSLVAGYTGELFF
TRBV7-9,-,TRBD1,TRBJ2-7,TGTGCCAGCAGCCCCGCGGGACAGGGCATCTACGAGCAGTACTTC,CASSPAGQGIYEQYF
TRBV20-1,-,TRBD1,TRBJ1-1,TGCAGTGCTAGTTCAGGGGGTGAAGCTTTCTTT,CSASSGGEAFF
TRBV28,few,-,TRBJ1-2,TGTGCCAGCAGTTCCCTCAGAGACTACTATGGCTACACCTTC,CASSSLRDYYGYTF
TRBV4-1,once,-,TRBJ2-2,TGCGCCAGCAGCCTCTCCGGAGGTACCGGGGAGCTGTTTTTT,CASSLSGGTGELFF
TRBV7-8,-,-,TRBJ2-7,TGTGCCAGCAGCTTCCCCAGCCGCGGGATCTCCTACGAGCAGTACTTC,CASSFPSRGISYEQYF
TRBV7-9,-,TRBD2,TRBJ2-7,TGTGCCAGCAGCTCAGAGCGGGAGGGCCATTACGAGCAGTACTTC,CASSSEREGHYEQYF
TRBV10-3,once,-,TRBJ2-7,TGTGCCATTAACCGTGACAGCTCCTACGAGCAGTACTTC,CAINRDSSYEQYF
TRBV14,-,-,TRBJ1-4,TGTGCCAGCAGCTCGTCGAGTGGGGGGGAGGAACTGTTTTTT,CASSSSSGGEELFF
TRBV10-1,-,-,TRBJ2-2,TGCGCCAGCAGTGAGGTGGGGACTGCTGCTGGAGGGCTCACCGGGGAGCTGTTTTTT,CASSEVGTAAGGLTGELFF
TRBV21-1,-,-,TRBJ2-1,TGTGCCAGCAGCAACTTAGGGGTTCCTTCTGGTCGGGCGAGTGAGCAGTTCTTC,CASSNLGVPSGRASEQFF
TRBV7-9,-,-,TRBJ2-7,TGTGCCAGCAGCTCAGCGTCGTCCTACGAGCAGTACTTC,CASSSASSYEQYF
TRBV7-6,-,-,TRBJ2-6,TGTGCCAGCAGCCGGACAGTCCTCTCTGGGGCCAACGTCCTGACTTTC,CASSRTVLSGANVLTF
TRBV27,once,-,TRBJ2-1,TGTGCCAGCAGTTTATCCCCCGGCCTGCCGGGTGAGCAGTTCTTC,CASSLSPGLPGEQFF